This T cell receptor (beta chain) is drawn from a study of spatial heterogeneity in lung cancer. Study-level points and caveats: Mutation counts in tumors were tracked by counts of expanded intratumoral alpha and beta TCRs.

The CDR3 has 13 residues. With 3 bases removed from V and 1 base from J, the gap between germline ends came to 6 bases. Looked up from germline, CDR1 is MNHEY and CDR2 is SMNVEV (reference sequence). This clonotype was observed many times. What it binds is unknown. Single TCR cDNA molecules each had their own unique molecular identifier. TCRdb processed the 5' RACE reads anew with MiXCR; each CDR3 protein has one entry. Of over 2,000 distinct CDR3 sequences listed, roughly a fifth are singletons. Time point here: sample taken at primary tumor resection. Unsorted whole RNA from tumor, nontumor lung or frozen PBMC underwent sequencing.

The chain joins TRBV27 to TRBJ1-2; D is uncertain. The sequence was obtained from a male donor with early-stage non-small cell lung cancer. Specimen: lung tumor tissue, collected at surgery. CDR3 region: CASSFDRNYGYTF. The CDR3 bases are TGTGCCAGCAGTTTCGATCGTAACTATGGCTACACCTTC.